Listed below are T cell receptor beta chains from one sample, sequenced in a study of blood T cell repertoires in COVID-19. Assay used: immunoSEQ multiplex PCR; TCRdb lists only in-frame clones, some missing. The sample gives about 390,000 clones, about 87% of which show up once; about 2.3% is in the top ten. The specimen sequenced was peripheral blood. These receptors all come from a woman aged 60 to 75 with COVID-19, enrolled during active disease. Both conserved end residues are part of each CDR3. D genes are given only for firm matches. Size is omitted from some rows. Given values are once, few, many or a class for expanded clones.

v_call	clone_size	d_call	j_call	cdr3_nt	cdr3_aa
TRBV10-3	few	.	TRBJ1-1	TGTGCCATCAGGAGCATCACAAGCCAGGACACTGAAGCTTTCTTT	CAIRSITSQDTEAFF
TRBV5-6	.	.	TRBJ2-7	TGTGCCAGCAGCTTGTGGGCTCCCCGGGAGCAGTACTTC	CASSLWAPREQYF
TRBV7-3	.	TRBD1	TRBJ2-7	TGTGCCAGCAGCAGGGACAGGGGTTCCTACGAGCAGTACTTC	CASSRDRGSYEQYF
TRBV16	.	.	TRBJ1-1	TGTGCCAGCAGCCTCAGTAACGTTAGACGGGACACTGGAGCTTTCTTT	CASSLSNVRRDTGAFF
TRBV5-1	.	.	TRBJ2-1	TGCGCCAGCAGTGAGAAGGTAGCGTACAATGAGCAGTTCTTC	CASSEKVAYNEQFF
TRBV5-1	few	TRBD1	TRBJ1-1	TGCGCCAGCAGCTTGAGGGGGCTATTTAGGAACACTGAAGCTTTCTTT	CASSLRGLFRNTEAFF
TRBV7-8	once	TRBD1	TRBJ2-2	TGTGCCAGCAGCTTAGCTCTTACAGGGGGCTACGGGGAGCTGTTTTTT	CASSLALTGGYGELFF
TRBV14	.	TRBD1	TRBJ2-1	TGTGCCAGCAGCCAAGATCGGACAGGGTTCATCAATGAGCAGTTCTTC	CASSQDRTGFINEQFF
TRBV5-1	.	TRBD1	TRBJ1-1	TGCGCCAGCAGCTTGTGGGGACAGGCTAACACTGAAGCTTTCTTT	CASSLWGQANTEAFF
TRBV4-1	.	TRBD1	TRBJ2-7	TGCGCCAGCAGCCTGTCCCGGGACAGCTTCTACGAGCAGTACTTC	CASSLSRDSFYEQYF
TRBV6-5	.	.	TRBJ1-3	TGTGCCAGCAGGGAGACGGCCGCCGGTGGAAACACCATATATTTT	CASRETAAGGNTIYF
TRBV9	.	TRBD1	TRBJ1-2	TGTGCCAGCAGCGACAGGGGGCTGAACTATGGCTACACCTTC	CASSDRGLNYGYTF
TRBV4-1	.	TRBD1	TRBJ1-4	TGCGCCAGCAGCCCCGGACAGGTGGTAGTCGAAAAACTGTTTTTT	CASSPGQVVVEKLFF
TRBV10-3	few	TRBD2	TRBJ2-7	TGTGCCATCAGGGCTAGCGGGGGGGCGTCCTACGAGCAGTACTTC	CAIRASGGASYEQYF
TRBV9	.	TRBD2	TRBJ2-5	TGTGCCAGCAGCGCGGGACTAGCGGGGGGACAAGAGACCCAGTACTTC	CASSAGLAGGQETQYF
TRBV19	.	.	TRBJ1-3	TGTGCCAGTACCTCCACAGGGTTCGATTTTGGAAACACCATATATTTT	CASTSTGFDFGNTIYF
TRBV28	.	.	TRBJ1-2	TGTGCCAGCAGTCCCAGTGACAAATTGGACTATGGCTACACCTTC	CASSPSDKLDYGYTF
TRBV9	.	.	TRBJ2-1	TGTGCCAGCAGCGTAGATCCGGGGGCCTACAATGAGCAGTTCTTC	CASSVDPGAYNEQFF
TRBV11-3	.	.	TRBJ2-5	TGTGCCAGCAGCTTAGAGGGAGAGGAGACCCAGTACTTC	CASSLEGEETQYF
TRBV2	.	.	TRBJ1-5	TGTGCCAGCAGTTCTTCAGCGGGAACCTCCAATCAGCCCCAGCATTTT	CASSSSAGTSNQPQHF
TRBV6-5	.	.	TRBJ2-7	TGTGCCAGCACCCCGCGGGCCTACGAGCAGTACTTC	CASTPRAYEQYF
TRBV19	few	.	TRBJ1-1	TGTGCCAGTAGAGACAGGACCACTGAAGCTTTCTTT	CASRDRTTEAFF
TRBV4-2	once	TRBD1	TRBJ1-3	TGTGCCAGCAGCCAGGACAGGGTCTCTGGAAACACCATATATTTT	CASSQDRVSGNTIYF
TRBV6-1	.	.	TRBJ1-2	TGTGCCAGCAGTGAAGTGGCGGCTAACTATGGCTACACCTTC	CASSEVAANYGYTF
TRBV5-5	once	TRBD2	TRBJ2-1	TGTGCCAGCAGCTTGACGGGGGGGTACCACAATGAGCAGTTCTTC	CASSLTGGYHNEQFF
TRBV4-1	.	TRBD1	TRBJ1-4	TGCGCCAGCAGCCATTTCCCACAGGGGAATGAAAAACTGTTTTTT	CASSHFPQGNEKLFF
TRBV27	.	.	TRBJ1-2	TGTGCCAGCAGTCTAAACCCAGGGGAGATGGTAAATGGCTACACCTTC	CASSLNPGEMVNGYTF
TRBV5-6	.	.	TRBJ2-7	TGTGCCAGCAGCAAAACAGGGAACCCCTACGAGCAGTACTTC	CASSKTGNPYEQYF
TRBV6-5	.	TRBD1	TRBJ1-5	TGTGCCAGCAGTTCCGGGACAGGGTACAATCAGCCCCAGCATTTT	CASSSGTGYNQPQHF
TRBV9	.	TRBD1	TRBJ2-7	TGTGCCAGCAGCCCCCCAAGAGGGGGCATCCACGAGCAGTACTTC	CASSPPRGGIHEQYF
TRBV2	once	TRBD1	TRBJ1-1	TGTGCCAGCTGGGGACAGGGGGTGTCTGAAGCTTTCTTT	CASWGQGVSEAFF
TRBV28	.	.	TRBJ1-3	TGTGCCAGCAGTTTGCGACGCGGGGGATCTGGAAACACCATATATTTT	CASSLRRGGSGNTIYF
TRBV5-6	.	.	TRBJ1-2	TGTGCCAGCAGCTTGGAGCAGGCCAGGGACTATGGCTACACCTTC	CASSLEQARDYGYTF
TRBV29-1	.	TRBD1	TRBJ1-4	TGCAGCGTTGTCAGGGGGGTTTATCCCGGGACACTGTCCCTGTTTTTT	CSVVRGVYPGTLSLFF
TRBV10-1	.	.	TRBJ1-1	TGCGCCAGCAGTGAGGGCCTTAACACTGAAGCTTTCTTT	CASSEGLNTEAFF
TRBV5-1	once	.	TRBJ2-2	TGCGCCAGCAGCTTGGTACTTGCCGACACCGGGGAGCTGTTTTTT	CASSLVLADTGELFF
TRBV5-1	.	.	TRBJ2-1	TGCGCCAGCAGCTTCATGACTGGGAGCTCCTACAATGAGCAGTTCTTC	CASSFMTGSSYNEQFF
TRBV2	.	TRBD1	TRBJ2-1	TGTGCCAGCAGTGCGGGACAGGCAACCCAAGGGCAGTTCTTC	CASSAGQATQGQFF
TRBV3-1/TRBV3-2	.	.	TRBJ2-7	TGTGCCAGCAGCCAAGGCGTCAGGGGCTTCTACGAGCAGTACTTC	CASSQGVRGFYEQYF
TRBV25-1	.	.	TRBJ1-6	TGTGCCAGCAATCGGACACCGTATAATTCACCCCTCCACTTT	CASNRTPYNSPLHF
TRBV20-1	.	TRBD1	TRBJ1-6	TGCAGTGCTAGGCGGGGACAGCCCCTCCACTTT	CSARRGQPLHF
TRBV6-1	once	.	TRBJ2-2	TGTGCCAGCAGTGAAGCCCGACGGAGAACCGGGGAGCTGTTTTTT	CASSEARRRTGELFF
TRBV29-1	.	TRBD2	TRBJ2-2	TGCAGCGCCGGATATTGGCGGGGGGGCTCGAACACCGGGGAGCTGTTTTTT	CSAGYWRGGSNTGELFF
TRBV5-6	.	.	TRBJ1-1	TGTGCCAGCATAAGGGGTCGGAACACTGAAGCTTTCTTT	CASIRGRNTEAFF
TRBV3-1/TRBV3-2	.	.	TRBJ1-6	TGTGCCAGCAGCCAGAGGGGAGGGTCCTATAATTCACCCCTCCACTTT	CASSQRGGSYNSPLHF
TRBV3-1/TRBV3-2	.	TRBD2	TRBJ2-5	TGTGCCAGCAGCCTCCATGGACTAGCGGGGGGGCCGCGAGAGACCCAGTACTTC	CASSLHGLAGGPRETQYF
TRBV7-9	.	TRBD2	TRBJ2-5	TGTGCCAGCAGCCCCGGAGCGGGGGCCACAGAGACCCAGTACTTC	CASSPGAGATETQYF
TRBV4-2	.	.	TRBJ2-2	TGTGCCAGCAGCCTCATAGGGGAACGTGGCGGGGAGCTGTTTTTT	CASSLIGERGGELFF
TRBV7-9	.	.	TRBJ1-3	TGTGCCAGCAGCCCCGGCGGCCGTCTATCATTCTCTGGAAACACCATATATTTT	CASSPGGRLSFSGNTIYF
TRBV28	.	TRBD1	TRBJ1-6	TGTGCCAGCAGTACCCCGGCAGGGGGCAGTTCACCCCTCCACTTT	CASSTPAGGSSPLHF
TRBV5-4	.	.	TRBJ1-1	TGTGCCAGCAGCCGGGACATGAACACTGAAGCTTTCTTT	CASSRDMNTEAFF
TRBV5-1	.	TRBD2	TRBJ2-3	TGCGCCAGCAGCAGGGGGACTAGCGCGCAGACAGATACGCAGTATTTT	CASSRGTSAQTDTQYF
TRBV18	once	.	TRBJ2-2	TGTGCCAGCTCACCACCAAGGGGGAGCGACACCGGGGAGCTGTTTTTT	CASSPPRGSDTGELFF
TRBV5-6	.	.	TRBJ2-2	TGTGCCAGCAGCGCCACGGGGGGCCCGGACACCGGGGAGCTGTTTTTT	CASSATGGPDTGELFF